This T cell receptor (beta chain) was sequenced for a study of OX40 agonist ivuxolimab in advanced cancers. Libraries were prepared by immunoSEQ multiplex PCR; TCRdb keeps only in-frame clonotypes and omits some of them. The sample carries about 83,000 clones, under 95% recorded once. V dropped 6 bases and J dropped 3 bases, with 8 bases sitting between them. Germline V gene lookup returns CDR1 LNHDA and CDR2 SQIVND (reference sequence). The CDR3 totals 13 residues. Specimen: CD4+ or CD8+ T cells sorted from blood, collected in a trial of the OX40 agonist ivuxolimab. This rearrangement joins TRBV19 to TRBJ1-4; D gene uncertain. This sequence originates from an adult with an advanced solid tumor such as melanoma, head and neck, liver or kidney cancer. The chain's CDR3 is CASSYRPNEKLFF. CDR3 nucleotides: TGTGCCAGTAGCTACCGACCTAATGAAAAACTGTTTTTT. Using reference TRBV19 and TRBJ1-4 for the parts outside the CDR3, the full variable domain is DGGITQSPKYLFRKEGQNVTLSCEQNLNHDAMYWYRQDPGQGLRLIYYSQIVNDFQKGDIAEGYSVSREKKESFPLTVTSAQKNPTAFYLCASSYRPNEKLFFGSGTQLSVL.